A single TCR beta chain is shown here with its context. Its antigen is undetermined. The source of the sample is a study of chemoradiotherapy in HPV16-positive cancers. CDR1 is LNHDA and CDR2 is SQIVND in the germline V gene (reference sequence). The CDR3 covers 16 residues. J gave up 3 bases and V 3 bases, and 8 bases lay outside the gene matches. Here immunoSEQ multiplex PCR was the method, and the copy in TCRdb shows in-frame clones only, minus some. The table shows around 4,400 clones, with 75% to 90% occurring only once. General study results and limits: HPV-responsive T-cell expansion during chemoradiotherapy was linked to improved recurrence-free survival in HPV16-positive patients.

Sample: tumor tissue, taken from a patient who underwent chemoradiotherapy. The V gene is TRBV19, the J gene TRBJ2-3; 8 positions agree with TRBD2. This TCR was sampled from a human donor with HPV-associated anogenital cancer. The CDR3 spells CASSIGGSGGTDTQYF. DNA of the CDR3: TGTGCCAGTAGTATTGGAGGGAGCGGGGGAACAGATACGCAGTATTTT.